This T cell receptor (beta chain) was retrieved from a study of post-analysis software for immune sequencing data. Overall study: Progressive-relapsing, secondary progressive and relapsing-remitting multiple sclerosis were among the disease courses included.

TCR beta cDNA libraries included unique molecular identifiers. The source material, about 0.85 to 11 million T cells, gave rise to roughly 0.5 million cDNA molecules. In TCRdb, the PCR reads were re-called with MiXCR into one record per CDR3 protein. The table lists a few hundred thousand distinct CDR3 sequences, under 55% of them singletons. With respect to this clonotype: Antigen unknown.

Whole-study results and caveats: With TRBV5-6, TRBV5-1 and TRBV20-1 included, several TRBV segments were more frequent in patients than in controls. The normalized Chao1 diversity of multiple sclerosis patients was significantly lower than that of controls. F-measure co-clustering was strong for batch-matched samples.

The V gene's germline CDR1 is MDHEN and CDR2 SYDVKM. The CDR3 length is 15 residues. V lost 5 bases, J lost 7 bases, and 11 bases stayed unmatched. The origin of this receptor is a girl aged 5 to 17 with multiple sclerosis. Sequencing was done on a sample of blood. This chain uses TRBV28 with TRBJ1-5; 7 bases agree with TRBD1. CDR3 region: CASSLNRQGRQPQHF. The CDR3 DNA sequence: TGTGCCAGCAGTCTAAACCGACAGGGTAGGCAGCCCCAGCATTTT.